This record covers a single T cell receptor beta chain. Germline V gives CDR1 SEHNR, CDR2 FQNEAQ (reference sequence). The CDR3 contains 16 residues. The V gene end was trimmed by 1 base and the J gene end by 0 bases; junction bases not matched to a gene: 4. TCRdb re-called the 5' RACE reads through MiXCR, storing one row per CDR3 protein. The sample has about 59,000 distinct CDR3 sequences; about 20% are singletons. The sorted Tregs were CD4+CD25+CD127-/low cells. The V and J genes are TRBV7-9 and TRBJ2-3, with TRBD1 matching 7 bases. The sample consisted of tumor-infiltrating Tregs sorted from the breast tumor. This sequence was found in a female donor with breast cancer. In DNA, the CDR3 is TGTGCCAGCAGCTTAGAACAGGGGATGAGCACAGATACGCAGTATTTT. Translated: CASSLEQGMSTDTQYF.